This T cell receptor (beta chain) was identified during a study of T cell repertoires in cytomegalovirus infection. Study-level background: Use of recently identified HLA-C-restricted and well-studied HLA-B-restricted CMV epitopes was part of the study. CMV infection plus the matching HLA type was flagged by public TCR beta signatures. Study-wide findings and caveats: CMV-specific TCR beta clonotypes restricted by HLA-C were the ones dominating the ex vivo response. The cumulative frequency of public TCR beta families identified carriers of CMV plus the relevant HLA.

With 8 bases removed from V and 7 bases from J, the gap between germline ends came to 8 bases. Germline V gives CDR1 MNHEY, CDR2 SVGAGI. This CDR3 is built from 11 residues. This clonotype was seen at least ten times. Its target is unknown. TCRdb redid the calling of the reads with MiXCR, one entry per CDR3 protein. The sample carries about 900,000 distinct CDR3 sequences, 30% to 40% recorded once. The clonotype was recovered from a human donor in good health (CMV status not recorded). Some clones in this sample may be carry-over from other donors' samples. This chain uses TRBV6-5 with TRBJ2-2; no reliable D call. The sequences come from cultured CD8+ T cells from PBMCs, collected from culture after CMV antigen stimulation. CDR3 loop: CASGRGGELFF. The DNA of the CDR3 is TGTGCCAGCGGCCGTGGCGGGGAGCTGTTTTTT.